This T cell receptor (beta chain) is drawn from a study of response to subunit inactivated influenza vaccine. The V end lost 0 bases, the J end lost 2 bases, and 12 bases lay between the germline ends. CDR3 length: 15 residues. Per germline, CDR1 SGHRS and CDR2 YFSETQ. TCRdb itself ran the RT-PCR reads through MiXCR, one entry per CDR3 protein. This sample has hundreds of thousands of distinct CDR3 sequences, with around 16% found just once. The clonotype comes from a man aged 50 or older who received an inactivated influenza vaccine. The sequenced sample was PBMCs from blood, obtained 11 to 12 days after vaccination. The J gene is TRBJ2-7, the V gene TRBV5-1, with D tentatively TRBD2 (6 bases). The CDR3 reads CASSLEGLRPYEQYF. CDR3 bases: TGCGCCAGCAGCTTGGAGGGACTCAGGCCCTACGAGCAGTACTTC.